This note documents a single T cell receptor (beta chain) sequence. Its matching antigen is unknown. The data stem from a study of beta chain features in type 1 diabetes. Of the isolated RNA, all was reverse transcribed, and so the sequenced material was expressed TCRB transcripts. Measured with immunoSEQ multiplex PCR; TCRdb has only the in-frame clones, and not every one. Found here are about 150,000 clones, roughly 9% of them singletons; the top ten hold about 2.1%. Study findings and constraints: A potential influence of HLA type upon TCRB rearrangement remained unresolved herein. For Type 1 diabetes patients, all four CD4+ subsets carried TCRB CDR3s that were moderately but significantly shorter. Amplification by PCR could prefer shorter templates, with the same effect in patients and controls.

The source is a woman aged 18 to 35 in good health. Specimen: central memory CD4+ T cells from blood.

This CDR3 reads CASSPRAGGETQYF. In DNA, the CDR3 is TGTGCCAGCAGCCCCCGGGCGGGTGGGGAGACCCAGTACTTC. The V call is TRBV5-4, the J call TRBJ2-5; D is perhaps TRBD2 (5 bases). The V end lost 4 bases, the J end lost 5 bases, and 15 bases lay between the germline ends. The germline V gene has CDR1 SGHNT and CDR2 YYREEE (reference sequence). This CDR3 spans 14 amino acids.